The source of this T cell receptor beta chain is a study of graft-versus-host responses after intestinal transplantation. As for the study in general: Isolated intestinal, liver-intestinal, or multivisceral transplants had been given to the recipients. Recipients uniformly received anti-thymocyte globulin induction, followed by tacrolimus and steroids for roughly 3 years. General study points: Ileal or blood samples showed some GvH clones first, and such clones were also found in recipient marrow.

This clone occurred a few times. Assay used: immunoSEQ multiplex PCR; TCRdb lists only in-frame clones, some missing. The profile shows approximately 9,900 clones, roughly 30% of them singletons. The authors combined about 200,000 CFSE-labeled responder cells with about 200,000 irradiated, violet-dye-labeled stimulator cells in plates. Proliferating responders of the CD3+CD4+ and CD3+CD8+ phenotypes with low CFSE were sorted after the reaction. Trimming pared 6 bases from V and 2 bases from J, leaving 10 bases between. CDR3 length: 13 residues. Germline assignment: CDR1 SEHNR and CDR2 FQNEAQ (reference sequence).

The specimen was alloreactive CD8+ T cells from a mixed lymphocyte reaction culture, collected before transplantation. Noted subset: CFSE-low proliferating T cells sorted from roughly six-day pre-transplant mixed lymphocyte reaction (GvH or HvG direction). The TCR was taken from a human patient who was an organ donor for intestinal transplantation. The chain joins TRBV7-9 to TRBJ1-2; possibly TRBD1 for D (5 bases). This CDR3 reads CASSFDRNYGYTF. CDR3 nucleotides: TGTGCCAGCAGTTTCGACAGAAACTATGGCTACACCTTC.